This T cell receptor (beta chain) was observed in a study of radiotherapy plus CTLA-4 blockade in lung cancer. Overall study findings and caveats: Following radiotherapy plus ipilimumab, tumor-derived TCR clones expanded in the blood. Early shifts in blood T cell clones, with interferon-beta, reportedly predicted response best.

Assay: immunoSEQ multiplex PCR; the TCRdb copy retains only in-frame clones and omits some. The data show more than 65,000 clones, roughly four fifths seen once. Worth noting for this clone: Antigen: not known.

The CDR3 has 15 amino acids. The ends were cut back, 0 bases at V and 1 base at J, with 9 bases in the middle. In germline, CDR1 is MNHEY, CDR2 SMNVEV (reference sequence). The chain couples TRBV27 to TRBJ1-1; no clear D gene. The receptor was isolated from a human donor with non-small cell lung cancer who had stable disease on radiotherapy plus ipilimumab. The specimen comprised peripheral blood, sampled from a patient treated with radiotherapy plus ipilimumab. Written as DNA, the CDR3 is TGTGCCAGCAGTTTATCTAGTCTTCCGAACACTGAAGCTTTCTTT. Its protein is CASSLSSLPNTEAFF.